This TCR beta chain was identified during a study of radiation and T cells in renal cell carcinoma (dated by TCRdb to between 2020 and 2021). At the level of the whole study: Samples were obtained from a clinical trial, in which 15 Gy stereotactic body radiation therapy was delivered to primary renal cell carcinomas and nephrectomy was performed 4 weeks later. A total of 53 samples underwent TCR beta sequencing, made up of 25 or so tumors and about 27 peripheral blood samples. Across all 55 or so samples, 4,016,671 unique CDR3 nucleotide sequences, encoding 2,658,974 unique CDR3 amino acid sequences, were identified.

The paper's findings and limits, for the study overall: No pretreatment tumor biopsies were available, so the baseline intratumoral presence of clonotypes could not be determined. In blood, the top tumor clonotypes increased from baseline to 2 weeks after radiation and then shrank by 4 weeks, which suggests a temporary expansion of tumor-resident clones. Blood repertoire dynamics were not followed beyond 4 weeks after treatment. Effects of radiation dose or scheduling on the TCR repertoire could not be addressed with the single-armed trial design.

Following the manufacturer's recommendations, the immunoSEQ kit was used to generate TCR beta libraries from genomic DNA. To prepare libraries, a first multiplex PCR with proprietary primers was run, followed by a second PCR that added unique barcodes, and a bead cleanup was done after each round. A kit-provided positive control reaction and a negative control reaction were included in every sample batch. The final libraries were assessed on an Agilent 4200 TapeStation D1000 ScreenTape, pooled by volume, and quantified by qPCR. Sequencing was performed on an Illumina NextSeq500 with a MidOutput 150-cycle cartridge, and 156 Read1 and 15 Index1 cycles were run with kit custom primers. The pooled library was loaded at about 0.96 pM, and around 22% PhiX control was spiked in. As for the authors' bioinformatics: The vendor-processed data were analyzed in R, and a clonotype was defined as all T cells that share the same CDR3 nucleotide sequence. In the clone abundance analyses, frequencies were normalized to the 10,000 most abundant clones in each sample. Public T cell clones, averaging fewer than five per sample, were removed before analysis. A difference in abundance of at least 32-fold between compartments was used to define tumor-enriched and baseline blood-enriched clonotypes. Clonotypes expanded or contracted between blood time points were identified with a beta-binomial differential abundance model. Tumor-blood repertoire similarity was measured with the Baroni-Urbani and Buser coefficient, and groups were compared using two-tailed Wilcoxon tests in R. Drawn from immuneACCESS, this table holds only the in-frame rearrangements with V and J called that TCRdb kept. Clones are partly lost; checked studies trace under half to an unresolved V gene and leave the rest unexplained. D and trimming were read from the DNA, whereas the V and J calls and clone size are those reported in that table. This sample is represented by around 60,000 clones; around 80% of them were singletons. The ten largest clones take up roughly 7% of the sample.

The sample's time point label is to be understood as: blood 2 weeks post-SBRT. This specimen's treatment or condition label, interpreted: 15 Gy SBRT to primary tumor, nephrectomy 4 weeks later. Serial peripheral blood from radiation-treated patients was sampled at baseline, 2 weeks and 4 weeks after SBRT to track tumor-enriched clonotypes. Renal cell carcinoma with clear cell pathology was present in all patients. Genomic DNA for TCR sequencing was prepared using the QIAamp DNA Blood Mini Kit (Qiagen). The analyses included just those samples that passed every quality control check. Of note for this clone: The clone's antigen remains unknown. The sample holds no much larger clone one base away, and base qualities are not on file.

A distance of 11 bases separates the germline ends of V and J, which lose 6 bases and 5 bases respectively. The CDR3 holds 12 amino acids from the cysteine to the valine. Only the CDR3 DNA stays, 36 bases, in frame from base 1. Sequences SEHNR (CDR1) and FQNEAQ (CDR2) are obtained from the germline V gene (reference sequence). The chain is made from TRBV7-9 and TRBJ2-7; no confident D gene assignment can be made. The source of this sequence is a man aged 55 to 69 with renal cell carcinoma. The sequencing here drew on blood, taken from a patient whose treatment included radiotherapy and nephrectomy. The CDR3 sequence is CASSQVTHEQYV. The DNA reads as follows: TGTGCCAGCAGTCAAGTAACCCACGAGCAGTACGTC.